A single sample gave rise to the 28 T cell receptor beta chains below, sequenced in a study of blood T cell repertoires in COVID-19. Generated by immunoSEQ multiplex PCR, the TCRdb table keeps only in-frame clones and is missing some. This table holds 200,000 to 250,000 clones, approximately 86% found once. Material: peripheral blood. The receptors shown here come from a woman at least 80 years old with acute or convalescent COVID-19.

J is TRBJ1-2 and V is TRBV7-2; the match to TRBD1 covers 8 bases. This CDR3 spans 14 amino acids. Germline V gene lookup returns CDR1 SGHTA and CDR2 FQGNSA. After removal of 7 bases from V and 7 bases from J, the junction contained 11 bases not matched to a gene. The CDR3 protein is CASTQGARESGYTF. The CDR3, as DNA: TGTGCCAGCACTCAGGGGGCGCGAGAAAGTGGCTACACCTTC.

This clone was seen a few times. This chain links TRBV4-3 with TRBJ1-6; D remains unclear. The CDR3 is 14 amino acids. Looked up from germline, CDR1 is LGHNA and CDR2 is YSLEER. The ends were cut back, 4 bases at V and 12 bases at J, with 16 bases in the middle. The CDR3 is CASSPLGRDKPLHF. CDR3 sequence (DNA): TGCGCCAGCAGCCCCCTGGGCCGCGACAAACCCCTCCACTTT.

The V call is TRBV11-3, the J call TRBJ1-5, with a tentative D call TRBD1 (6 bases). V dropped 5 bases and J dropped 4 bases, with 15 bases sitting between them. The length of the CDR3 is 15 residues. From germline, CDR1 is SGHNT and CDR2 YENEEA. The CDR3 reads CASSLGGQANQPQHF. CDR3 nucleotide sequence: TGTGCCAGCAGCCTAGGGGGGCAGGCGAATCAGCCCCAGCATTTT. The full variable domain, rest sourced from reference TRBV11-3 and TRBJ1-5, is EAGVVQSPRYKIIEKKQPVAFWCNPISGHNTLYWYLQNLGQGPELLIRYENEEAVDDSQLPKDRFSAERLKGVDSTLKIQPAELGDSAVYLCASSLGGQANQPQHFGDGTRLSIL.

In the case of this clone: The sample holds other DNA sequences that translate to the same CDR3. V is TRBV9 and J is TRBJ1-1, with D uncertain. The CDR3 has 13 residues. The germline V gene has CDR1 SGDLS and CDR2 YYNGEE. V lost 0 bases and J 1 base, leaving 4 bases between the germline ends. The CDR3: CASSVAGNTEAFF. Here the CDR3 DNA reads TGTGCCAGCAGCGTAGCGGGGAACACTGAAGCTTTCTTT.

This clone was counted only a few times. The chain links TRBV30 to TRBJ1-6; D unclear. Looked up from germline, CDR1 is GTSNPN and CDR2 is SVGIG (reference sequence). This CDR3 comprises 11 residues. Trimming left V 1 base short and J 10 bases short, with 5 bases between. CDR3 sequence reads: CAWSERSPLHF. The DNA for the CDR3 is TGTGCCTGGAGTGAGCGGTCACCCCTCCACTTT.

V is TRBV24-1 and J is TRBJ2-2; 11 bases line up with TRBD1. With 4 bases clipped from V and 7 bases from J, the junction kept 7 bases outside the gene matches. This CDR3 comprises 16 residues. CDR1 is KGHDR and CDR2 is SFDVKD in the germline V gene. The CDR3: CATSDPRTGGIGELFF. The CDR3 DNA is TGTGCCACCAGTGACCCCCGGACAGGGGGCATCGGGGAGCTGTTTTTT.

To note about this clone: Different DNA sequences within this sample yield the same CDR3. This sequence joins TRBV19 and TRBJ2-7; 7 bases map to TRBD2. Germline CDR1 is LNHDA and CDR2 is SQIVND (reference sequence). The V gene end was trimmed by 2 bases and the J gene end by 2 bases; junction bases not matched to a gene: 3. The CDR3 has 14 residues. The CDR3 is CASSIRAGPYEQYF. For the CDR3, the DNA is TGTGCCAGTAGTATAAGAGCGGGGCCCTACGAGCAGTACTTC.

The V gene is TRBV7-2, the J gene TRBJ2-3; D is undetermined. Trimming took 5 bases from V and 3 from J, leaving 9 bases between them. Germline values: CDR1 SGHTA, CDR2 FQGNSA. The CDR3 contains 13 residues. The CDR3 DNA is TGTGCCAGCAGCCTAGACTGGACAGATACGCAGTATTTT. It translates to CASSLDWTDTQYF.

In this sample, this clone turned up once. CDR3: CASSLVGGTKTF. The CDR3 DNA reads TGTGCCAGCAGCTTGGTAGGGGGAACGAAAACCTTC. The rearrangement joins TRBV5-6 to TRBJ1-2, with D possibly matching TRBD1 (6 bases). CDR3 length equals 12 residues. V shed 0 bases and J shed 14 bases, with 14 bases lying between them. Germline-derived CDR1 and CDR2 are SGHDT and YYEEEE.

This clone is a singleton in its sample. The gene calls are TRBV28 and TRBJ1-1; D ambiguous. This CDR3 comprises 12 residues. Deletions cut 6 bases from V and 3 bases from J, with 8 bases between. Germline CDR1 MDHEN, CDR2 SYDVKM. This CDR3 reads CASSGGHTEAFF. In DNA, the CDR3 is TGTGCCAGCAGCGGAGGACACACTGAAGCTTTCTTT.

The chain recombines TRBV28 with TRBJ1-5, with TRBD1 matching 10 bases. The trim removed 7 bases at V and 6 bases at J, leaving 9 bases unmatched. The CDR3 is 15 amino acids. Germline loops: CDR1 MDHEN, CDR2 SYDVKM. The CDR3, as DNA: TGTGCCAGCAACCAAGGACAGGGGGTTATTCAGCCCCAGCATTTT. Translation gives CASNQGQGVIQPQHF. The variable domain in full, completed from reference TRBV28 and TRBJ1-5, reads DVKVTQSSRYLVKRTGEKVFLECVQDMDHENMFWYRQDPGLGLRLIYFSYDVKMKEKGDIPEGYSVSREKKERFSLILESASTNQTSMYLCASNQGQGVIQPQHFGDGTRLSIL.

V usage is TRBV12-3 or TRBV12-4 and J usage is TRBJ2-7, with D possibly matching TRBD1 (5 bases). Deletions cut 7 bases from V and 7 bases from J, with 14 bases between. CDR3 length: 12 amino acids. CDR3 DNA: TGTGCCAGCATGGGGCCCGGGTGGGAGCAGTACTTC. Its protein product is CASMGPGWEQYF.

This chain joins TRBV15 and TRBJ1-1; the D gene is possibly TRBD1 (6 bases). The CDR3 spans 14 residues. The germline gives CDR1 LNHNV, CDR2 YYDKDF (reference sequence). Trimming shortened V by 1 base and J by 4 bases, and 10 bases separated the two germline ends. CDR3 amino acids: CATSRADSLTEAFF. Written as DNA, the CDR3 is TGTGCCACCAGCAGAGCGGACAGTCTCACTGAAGCTTTCTTT. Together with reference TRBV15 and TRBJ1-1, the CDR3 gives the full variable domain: DAMVIQNPRYQVTQFGKPVTLSCSQTLNHNVMYWYQQKSSQAPKLLFHYYDKDFNNEADTPDNFQSRRPNTSFCFLDIRSPGLGDTAMYLCATSRADSLTEAFFGQGTRLTVV.

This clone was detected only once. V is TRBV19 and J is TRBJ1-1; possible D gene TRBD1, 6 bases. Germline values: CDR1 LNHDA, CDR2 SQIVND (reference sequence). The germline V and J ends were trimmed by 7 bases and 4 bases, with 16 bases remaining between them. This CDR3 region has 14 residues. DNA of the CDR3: TGTGCCAGTACGGGGGGCGCGAGGGTCACTGAAGCTTTCTTT. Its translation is CASTGGARVTEAFF. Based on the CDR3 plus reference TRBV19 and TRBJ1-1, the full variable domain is DGGITQSPKYLFRKEGQNVTLSCEQNLNHDAMYWYRQDPGQGLRLIYYSQIVNDFQKGDIAEGYSVSREKKESFPLTVTSAQKNPTAFYLCASTGGARVTEAFFGQGTRLTVV.

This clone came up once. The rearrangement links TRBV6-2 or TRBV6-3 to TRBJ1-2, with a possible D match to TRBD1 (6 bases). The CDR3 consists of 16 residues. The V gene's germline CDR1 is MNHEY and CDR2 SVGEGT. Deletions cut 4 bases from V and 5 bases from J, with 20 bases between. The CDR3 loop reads CASSSIPGRGPYGYTF. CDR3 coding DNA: TGTGCCAGCAGTTCCATTCCGGGCAGGGGACCATATGGCTACACCTTC.

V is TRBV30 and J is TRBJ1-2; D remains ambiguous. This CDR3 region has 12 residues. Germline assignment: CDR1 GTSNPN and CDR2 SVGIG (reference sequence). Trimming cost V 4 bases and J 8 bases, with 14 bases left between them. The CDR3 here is CAWNPWGGGYTF. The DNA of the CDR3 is TGTGCCTGGAACCCCTGGGGAGGAGGCTACACCTTC.

The CDR3, as DNA: TGTGCCAGCTCACCATCCCCCCAACTCGATGGAAACACCATATATTTT. Amino acids: CASSPSPQLDGNTIYF. The V call is TRBV18, the J call TRBJ1-3; no definite D call. V was shortened by 2 bases and J by 3 bases, with 14 bases between the two germline ends. Germline lookup yields CDR1 KGHSH and CDR2 LQKENI. The CDR3 is 16 residues long.

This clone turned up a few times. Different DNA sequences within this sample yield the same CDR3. CDR3 region: CASSFSSYEQYF. CDR3 coding DNA: TGTGCCAGCAGCTTCAGCTCCTACGAGCAGTACTTC. The chain recombines TRBV7-8 with TRBJ2-7; D not certain. The CDR3 has 12 amino acids. V was trimmed by 3 bases and J by 0 bases, leaving 3 bases between them. Per the germline V gene, CDR1 is SGHVS and CDR2 is FQNEAQ.

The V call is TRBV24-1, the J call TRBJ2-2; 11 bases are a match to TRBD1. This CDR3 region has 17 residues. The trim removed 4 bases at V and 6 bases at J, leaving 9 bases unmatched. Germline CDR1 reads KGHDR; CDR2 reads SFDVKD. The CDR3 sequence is CATSDPLGTGGPGELFF. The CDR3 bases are TGTGCCACCAGTGACCCTCTGGGGACAGGGGGGCCCGGGGAGCTGTTTTTT.

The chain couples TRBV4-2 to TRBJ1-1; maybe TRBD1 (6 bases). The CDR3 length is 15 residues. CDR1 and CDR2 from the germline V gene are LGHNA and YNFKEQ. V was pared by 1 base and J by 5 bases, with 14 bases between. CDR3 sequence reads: CASSQAGGASTEAFF. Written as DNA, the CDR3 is TGTGCCAGCAGCCAAGCCGGGGGGGCCTCAACTGAAGCTTTCTTT.

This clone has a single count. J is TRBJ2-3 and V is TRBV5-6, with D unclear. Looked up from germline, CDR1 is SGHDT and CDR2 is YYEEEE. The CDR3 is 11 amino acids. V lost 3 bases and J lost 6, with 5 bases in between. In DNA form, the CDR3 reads TGTGCCAGCAGCTCCGGGGATACGCAGTATTTT. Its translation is CASSSGDTQYF.

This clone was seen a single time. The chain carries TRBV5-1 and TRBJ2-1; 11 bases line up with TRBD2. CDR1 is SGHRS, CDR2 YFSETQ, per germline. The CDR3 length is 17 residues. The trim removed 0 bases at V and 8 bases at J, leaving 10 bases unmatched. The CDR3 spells CASSLAASGGTPYEQFF. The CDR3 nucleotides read TGCGCCAGCAGCTTGGCGGCTAGCGGGGGGACCCCTTATGAGCAGTTCTTC.

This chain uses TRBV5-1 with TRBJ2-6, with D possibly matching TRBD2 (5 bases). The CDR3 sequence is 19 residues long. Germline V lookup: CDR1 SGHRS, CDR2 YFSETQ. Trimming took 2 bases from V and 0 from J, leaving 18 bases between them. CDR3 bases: TGCGCCAGCAGCTTTTCCCCCGACATCGGACTCTCTGGGGCCAACGTCCTGACTTTC. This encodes CASSFSPDIGLSGANVLTF. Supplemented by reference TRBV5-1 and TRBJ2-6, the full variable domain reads KAGVTQTPRYLIKTRGQQVTLSCSPISGHRSVSWYQQTPGQGLQFLFEYFSETQRNKGNFPGRFSGRQFSNSRSEMNVSTLELGDSALYLCASSFSPDIGLSGANVLTFGAGSRLTVL.

Written as DNA, the CDR3 is TGTGCCAGCCGGCGGGGGACCTCCCGGGGCGACGAGCAGTACTTC. This gives the protein CASRRGTSRGDEQYF. The gene calls are TRBV2 and TRBJ2-7, with 7 bases identical to TRBD2. The CDR3 has 15 amino acids. Trimming removed 8 bases from V and 5 bases from J; junction bases left unmatched: 15. The germline V gene has CDR1 SNHLY and CDR2 FYNNEI.

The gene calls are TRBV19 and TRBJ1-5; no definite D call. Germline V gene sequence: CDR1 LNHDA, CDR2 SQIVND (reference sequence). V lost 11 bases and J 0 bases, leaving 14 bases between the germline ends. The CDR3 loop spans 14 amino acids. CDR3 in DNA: TGTGCCGTCCGGGCGAGGGATAGCAATCAGCCCCAGCATTTT. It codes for CAVRARDSNQPQHF. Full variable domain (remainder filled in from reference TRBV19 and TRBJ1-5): DGGITQSPKYLFRKEGQNVTLSCEQNLNHDAMYWYRQDPGQGLRLIYYSQIVNDFQKGDIAEGYSVSREKKESFPLTVTSAQKNPTAFYLCAVRARDSNQPQHFGDGTRLSIL.

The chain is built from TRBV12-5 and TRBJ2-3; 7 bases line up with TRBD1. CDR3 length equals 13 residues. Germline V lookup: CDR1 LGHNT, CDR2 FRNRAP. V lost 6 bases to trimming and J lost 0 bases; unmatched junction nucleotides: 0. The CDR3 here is CASGTGSTDTQYF. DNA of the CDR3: TGTGCTAGTGGGACAGGGAGCACAGATACGCAGTATTTT.

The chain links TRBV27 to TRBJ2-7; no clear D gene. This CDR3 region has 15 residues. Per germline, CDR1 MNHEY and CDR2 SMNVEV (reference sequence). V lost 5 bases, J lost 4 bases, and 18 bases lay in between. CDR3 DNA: TGTGCCAGCAGTATCGCCCCCGGTGTTTGGTACGAGCAGTACTTC. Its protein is CASSIAPGVWYEQYF.

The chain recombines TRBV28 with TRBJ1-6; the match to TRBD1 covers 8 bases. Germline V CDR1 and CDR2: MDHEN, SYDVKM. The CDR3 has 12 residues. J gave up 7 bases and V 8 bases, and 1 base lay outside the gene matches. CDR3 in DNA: TGTGCCAGCCAGGGGGCCAATTCACCCCTCCACTTT. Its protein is CASQGANSPLHF.